This T cell receptor (beta chain) came from a study of human T cells and chemical hapten exposure. Study-wide results and caveats: No alteration of TCRs above 1 in 1000 frequency was seen with DPC sensitization.

CDR1 and CDR2 (germline): SGHTA, FQGNSA. The CDR3 spans 14 residues. Trimming left V 5 bases short and J 9 bases short, with 14 bases between. Details on this clonotype: The antigen is not known.

Unique molecular identifiers were affixed to discrete cDNA molecules within the library. TCRdb re-called the RACE reads through MiXCR, storing one row per CDR3 protein. The table lists around 340,000 distinct CDR3 sequences, about 7% of them singletons. This sample's time point: patch test 1, 2 weeks after DPC sensitization. Treatment denoted: therapeutic diphenylcyclopropenone sensitization with weekly scalp DPC. V is TRBV7-2 and J is TRBJ1-6; TRBD1 is a possible D gene (5 bases). The origin of this receptor is a young woman with alopecia areata. Some clones in this sample may be carry-over from other donors' samples. The sequencing here drew on whole blood, taken in connection with sensitization to the hapten diphenylcyclopropenone (DPC). DNA for the CDR3: TGTGCCAGCAGCCCGACTGGGGCGAGTTCACCCCTCCACTTT. Translated, it gives CASSPTGASSPLHF.